This is a list of T cell receptor beta chains from one sample in a study of blood T cell repertoires in COVID-19. Profiled with immunoSEQ multiplex PCR; TCRdb holds only in-frame clones, not every one. This table holds around 390,000 clones, more than 75% found once. Sequenced: PBMCs or T cells enriched from blood (not recorded which). The origin of the receptors is a woman in her forties or fifties who had recovered from COVID-19. The CDR3 runs from the conserved cysteine through the conserved F or W. The D gene is left open where the match is weak. Only some rows state a clone size, as once, few, many or a class for expanded clones.

j_call v_call d_call clone_size cdr3_aa cdr3_nt
TRBJ1-2 TRBV6-5 NA NA CASSYPGGTGGYTF TGTGCCAGCAGTTACCCGGGGGGAACGGGTGGCTACACCTTC
TRBJ1-2 TRBV27 NA NA CASSPGLIYGYTF TGTGCCAGCAGTCCCGGGTTAATTTATGGCTACACCTTC
TRBJ1-1 TRBV27 NA NA CASSFGVRNTEAFF TGTGCCAGCAGTTTCGGGGTCCGGAACACTGAAGCTTTCTTT
TRBJ1-5 TRBV7-9 NA NA CASSLDVGGQPQHF TGTGCCAGCAGCTTAGATGTTGGGGGCCAGCCCCAGCATTTT
TRBJ1-1 TRBV29-1 NA NA CSVWEQERGTEAFF TGCAGCGTTTGGGAGCAGGAGCGAGGCACTGAAGCTTTCTTT
TRBJ1-6 TRBV19 TRBD1 NA CASKGQGVSPLHF TGTGCCAGTAAGGGACAGGGGGTATCACCCCTCCACTTT
TRBJ1-2 TRBV28 NA NA CASRKLDSYYTF TGTGCCAGCAGAAAGTTGGACAGCTACTACACCTTC
TRBJ2-5 TRBV7-9 NA NA CASRPSGVETQYF TGTGCCAGCAGGCCGTCCGGAGTAGAGACCCAGTACTTC
TRBJ1-3 TRBV5-6 TRBD1 NA CASSFQGASGNTIYF TGTGCCAGCAGCTTTCAGGGGGCGTCGGGAAACACCATATATTTT
TRBJ1-2 TRBV5-5 NA NA CASSSQDGSYGYTF TGTGCCAGCAGCTCTCAGGACGGGAGCTATGGCTACACCTTC
TRBJ2-7 TRBV2 TRBD1 NA CASRAGQAPLGEQYF TGTGCCAGCAGGGCCGGACAGGCCCCTCTTGGCGAGCAGTACTTC
TRBJ1-2 TRBV3-1/TRBV3-2 NA once CASSQDPWTANYGYTF TGTGCCAGCAGCCAGGACCCTTGGACAGCTAACTATGGCTACACCTTC
TRBJ1-1 TRBV12-3/TRBV12-4 NA NA CASSRGSDTEAFF TGTGCCAGCAGTAGGGGAAGTGACACTGAAGCTTTCTTT
TRBJ2-1 TRBV11-1 TRBD2 few CASTKWGGSYNEQFF TGTGCCAGCACCAAGTGGGGGGGCTCCTACAATGAGCAGTTCTTC
TRBJ2-5 TRBV6-2/TRBV6-3 TRBD1 NA CASSSRGQGVLETQYF TGTGCCAGCAGTTCTCGTGGACAGGGGGTTTTGGAGACCCAGTACTTC
TRBJ1-1 TRBV7-9 TRBD1 NA CASSLVGTGPFF TGTGCCAGCAGCTTAGTCGGGACAGGTCCTTTCTTT
TRBJ1-6 TRBV4-2 NA once CASSQAPPQGSYNSPLHF TGTGCCAGCAGCCAAGCCCCCCCACAGGGATCCTATAATTCACCCCTCCACTTT
TRBJ1-2 TRBV18 TRBD1 NA CASSPPGTATLEGYTF TGTGCCAGCTCACCACCCGGGACAGCAACTCTGGAGGGCTACACCTTC
TRBJ1-5 TRBV28 NA NA CASSLSAVQPQHF TGTGCCAGCAGTTTATCGGCGGTGCAGCCCCAGCATTTT
TRBJ1-2 TRBV24-1 NA NA CATSDSRRTVGYTF TGTGCCACCAGTGATTCGAGGCGGACAGTAGGCTACACCTTC
TRBJ1-1 TRBV28 NA NA CASSLFPRRRGDTEAFF TGTGCCAGCAGTTTATTCCCCAGGAGGCGCGGGGACACTGAAGCTTTCTTT
TRBJ2-1 TRBV15 NA NA CATSSHGVADEQFF TGTGCCACCAGCTCCCATGGAGTCGCGGATGAGCAGTTCTTC
TRBJ1-4 TRBV6-5 NA NA CASSPGGALEKLFF TGTGCCAGCTCCCCTGGGGGGGCGCTTGAAAAACTGTTTTTT
TRBJ1-5 TRBV27 NA NA CASSPRAGIEPQHF TGTGCCAGCAGTCCAAGGGCAGGGATAGAGCCCCAGCATTTT
TRBJ2-1 TRBV3-1/TRBV3-2 TRBD1 NA CASSPKKGQGSYNEQFF TGTGCCAGCAGCCCAAAAAAGGGACAGGGGTCCTACAATGAGCAGTTCTTC
TRBJ1-6 TRBV28 NA NA CASSLPHRPGSYNSPLHF TGTGCCAGCAGTTTACCCCACAGGCCCGGCTCCTATAATTCACCCCTCCACTTT
TRBJ2-7 TRBV6-5 NA NA CASSSRQVYEQYF TGTGCCAGCAGTAGCCGACAGGTATACGAGCAGTACTTC
TRBJ1-6 TRBV28 TRBD1 NA CASSPGQTYNSPLHF TGTGCCAGCAGTCCGGGACAGACCTATAATTCACCCCTCCACTTT
TRBJ2-7 TRBV5-1 TRBD1 NA CASSFGAGGSYEQYF TGCGCCAGCAGCTTTGGGGCAGGGGGCTCCTACGAGCAGTACTTC
TRBJ1-1 TRBV4-1 NA NA CASSQVLVSVNTEAFF TGCGCCAGCAGCCAAGTTCTGGTTTCGGTGAACACTGAAGCTTTCTTT
TRBJ1-2 TRBV28 TRBD1 few CASRTLGTEPYGYTF TGTGCCAGCAGGACCCTCGGGACAGAGCCCTATGGCTACACCTTC
TRBJ2-2 TRBV3-1/TRBV3-2 NA NA CASSQGHSGELFF TGTGCCAGCAGCCAGGGACATTCCGGGGAGCTGTTTTTT
TRBJ1-4 TRBV28 NA NA CASSLAGGLGTNEKLFF TGTGCCAGCAGTCTCGCGGGGGGGCTGGGGACTAATGAAAAACTGTTTTTT
TRBJ2-1 TRBV25-1 NA NA CASTLTGSSYNEQFF TGTGCCAGCACCCTGACGGGAAGCTCCTACAATGAGCAGTTCTTC
TRBJ2-5 TRBV5-1 NA NA CASSLDGKETQYF TGCGCCAGCAGCTTGGACGGGAAAGAGACCCAGTACTTC
TRBJ1-3 TRBV7-9 NA NA CAIATRAGNTIYF TGTGCCATCGCAACCAGGGCTGGAAACACCATATATTTT
TRBJ1-1 TRBV12-5 TRBD1 NA CASGSNEQGAVSPAFF TGTGCTAGTGGTTCAAATGAACAGGGGGCGGTTTCTCCAGCTTTCTTT
TRBJ2-1 TRBV9 TRBD2 once CASSVTSGGFNEQFF TGTGCCAGCAGCGTCACCAGCGGGGGGTTCAATGAGCAGTTCTTC
TRBJ2-7 TRBV14 NA few CASSQDLSYEQYF TGTGCCAGCAGCCAAGATCTCAGCTACGAGCAGTACTTC
TRBJ1-4 TRBV2 NA NA CASSIDRSQLRLFF TGTGCCAGCAGCATAGACAGGTCACAACTTCGGCTGTTTTTT
TRBJ2-5 TRBV5-1 TRBD2 NA CASSAGLAVVQETQYF TGCGCCAGCAGCGCGGGACTAGCGGTAGTCCAAGAGACCCAGTACTTC
TRBJ2-7 TRBV3-1/TRBV3-2 TRBD1 NA CASSPTGTGRYEQYF TGTGCCAGCAGCCCAACCGGGACAGGGAGGTACGAGCAGTACTTC
TRBJ1-1 TRBV18 NA once CASSPARGDTEAFF TGTGCCAGCTCACCAGCCCGGGGAGACACTGAAGCTTTCTTT
TRBJ1-3 TRBV7-2 NA NA CASSFNRGGNTIYF TGTGCCAGCAGCTTTAATAGGGGTGGAAACACCATATATTTT
TRBJ1-2 TRBV6-2/TRBV6-3 NA NA CASSYSIRDTGGYTF TGTGCCAGCAGTTACTCGATCCGGGACACCGGAGGCTACACCTTC
TRBJ1-1 TRBV5-1 TRBD1 NA CASSTGQGARQAEAFF TGCGCCAGCAGCACGGGACAGGGGGCTCGTCAGGCTGAAGCTTTCTTT
TRBJ1-2 TRBV27 NA NA CASRTRGLPYGYTF TGTGCCAGCAGAACCAGGGGTCTCCCCTATGGCTACACCTTC
TRBJ1-5 TRBV4-1 NA NA CASSQDTDNQPQHF TGCGCCAGCAGCCAAGATACAGACAATCAGCCCCAGCATTTT
TRBJ2-3 TRBV5-1 NA NA CASNADRQTDTQYF TGCGCCAGCAACGCCGACAGGCAAACAGATACGCAGTATTTT
TRBJ1-6 TRBV19 NA few CASSEDTGNSPLHF TGTGCCAGTAGCGAAGACACGGGGAATTCACCCCTCCACTTT